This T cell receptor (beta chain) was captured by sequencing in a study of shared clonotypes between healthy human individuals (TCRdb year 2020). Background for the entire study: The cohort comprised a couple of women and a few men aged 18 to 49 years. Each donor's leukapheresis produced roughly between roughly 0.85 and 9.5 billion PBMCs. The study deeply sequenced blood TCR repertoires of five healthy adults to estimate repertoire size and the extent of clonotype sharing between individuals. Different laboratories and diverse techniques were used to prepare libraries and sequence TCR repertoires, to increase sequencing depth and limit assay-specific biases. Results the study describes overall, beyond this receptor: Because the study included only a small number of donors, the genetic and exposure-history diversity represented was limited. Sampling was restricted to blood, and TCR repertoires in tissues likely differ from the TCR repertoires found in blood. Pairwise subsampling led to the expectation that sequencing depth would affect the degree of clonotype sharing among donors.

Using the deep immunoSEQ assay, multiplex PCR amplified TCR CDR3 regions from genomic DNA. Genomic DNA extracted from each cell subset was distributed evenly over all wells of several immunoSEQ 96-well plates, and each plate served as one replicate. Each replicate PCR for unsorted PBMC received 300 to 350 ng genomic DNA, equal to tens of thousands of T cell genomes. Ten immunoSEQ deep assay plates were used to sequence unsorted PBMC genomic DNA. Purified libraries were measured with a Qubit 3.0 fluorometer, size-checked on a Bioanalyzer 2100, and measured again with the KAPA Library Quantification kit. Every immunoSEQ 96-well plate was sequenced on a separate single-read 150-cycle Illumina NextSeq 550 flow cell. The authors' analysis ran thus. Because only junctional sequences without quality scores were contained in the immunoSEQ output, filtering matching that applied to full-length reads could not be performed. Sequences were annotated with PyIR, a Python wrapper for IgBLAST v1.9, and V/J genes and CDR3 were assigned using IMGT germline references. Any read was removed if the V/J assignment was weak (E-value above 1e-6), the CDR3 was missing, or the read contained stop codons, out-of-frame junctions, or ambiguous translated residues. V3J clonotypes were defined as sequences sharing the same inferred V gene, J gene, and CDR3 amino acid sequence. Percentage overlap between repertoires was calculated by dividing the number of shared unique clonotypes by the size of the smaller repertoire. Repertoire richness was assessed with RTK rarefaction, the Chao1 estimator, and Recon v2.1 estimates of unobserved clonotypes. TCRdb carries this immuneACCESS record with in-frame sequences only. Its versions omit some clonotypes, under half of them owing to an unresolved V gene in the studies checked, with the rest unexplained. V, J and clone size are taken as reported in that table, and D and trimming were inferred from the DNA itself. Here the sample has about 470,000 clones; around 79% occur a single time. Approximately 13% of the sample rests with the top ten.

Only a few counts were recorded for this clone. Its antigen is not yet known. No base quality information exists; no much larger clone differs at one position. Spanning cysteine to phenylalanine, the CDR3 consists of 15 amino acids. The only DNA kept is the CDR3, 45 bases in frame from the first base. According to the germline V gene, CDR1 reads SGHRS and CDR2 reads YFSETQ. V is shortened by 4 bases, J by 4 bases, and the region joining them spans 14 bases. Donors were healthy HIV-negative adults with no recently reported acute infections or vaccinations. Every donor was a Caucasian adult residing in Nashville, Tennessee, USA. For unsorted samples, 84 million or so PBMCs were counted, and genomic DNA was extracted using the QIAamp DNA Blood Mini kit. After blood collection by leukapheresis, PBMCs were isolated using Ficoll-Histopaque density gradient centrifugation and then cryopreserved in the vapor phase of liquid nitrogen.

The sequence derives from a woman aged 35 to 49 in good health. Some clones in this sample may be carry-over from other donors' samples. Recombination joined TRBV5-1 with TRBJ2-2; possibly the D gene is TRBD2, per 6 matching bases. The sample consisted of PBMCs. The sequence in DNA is TGCGCCAGCAGCCTTGGCCAGGGAGGCACCGGGGAGCTGTTTTTT. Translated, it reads CASSLGQGGTGELFF.